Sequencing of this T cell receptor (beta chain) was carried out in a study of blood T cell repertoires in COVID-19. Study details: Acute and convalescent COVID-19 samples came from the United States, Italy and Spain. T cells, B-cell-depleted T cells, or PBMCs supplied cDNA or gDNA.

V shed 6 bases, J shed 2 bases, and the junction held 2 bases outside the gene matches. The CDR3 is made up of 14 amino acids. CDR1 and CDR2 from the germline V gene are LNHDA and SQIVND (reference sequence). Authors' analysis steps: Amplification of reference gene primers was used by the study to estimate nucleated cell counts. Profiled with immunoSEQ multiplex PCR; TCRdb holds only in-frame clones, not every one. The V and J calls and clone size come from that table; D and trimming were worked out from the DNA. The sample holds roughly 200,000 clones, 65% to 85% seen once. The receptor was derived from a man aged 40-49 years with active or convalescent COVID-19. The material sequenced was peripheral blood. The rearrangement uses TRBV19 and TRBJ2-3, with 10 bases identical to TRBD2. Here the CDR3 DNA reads TGTGCCAGTAGCAGCGGGAGGGACACAGATACGCAGTATTTT. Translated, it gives CASSSGRDTDTQYF.